The 30 T cell receptor beta chains below come from one sample, sequenced in a study of T cell changes during pregnancy in multiple sclerosis. Measured with immunoSEQ multiplex PCR; TCRdb has only the in-frame clones, and not every one. The sample holds around 95,000 clones, about 91% seen once. Material: peripheral blood, obtained after pregnancy. These receptors were obtained from a female donor in good health, enrolled as a control in a pregnancy study.

The chain couples TRBV4-1 to TRBJ1-3; no reliable D call. Deletions cut 3 bases from V and 0 bases from J, with 12 bases between. This CDR3 has 16 amino acids. CDR1 is MGHRA, CDR2 YSYEKL, per germline. The CDR3 reads CASSHPREHSGNTIYF. In DNA, the CDR3 is TGCGCCAGCAGCCACCCCCGGGAGCACTCTGGAAACACCATATATTTT.

The rearrangement uses TRBV5-4 and TRBJ2-7, with a possible D match to TRBD1 (5 bases). CDR1 is SGHNT, CDR2 YYREEE, per germline (reference sequence). Trimming pared 0 bases from V and 1 base from J, leaving 14 bases between. This CDR3 is 16 amino acids long. CDR3 amino acids: CASSLEGRGYSYEQYF. The DNA for the CDR3 is TGTGCCAGCAGCTTGGAGGGGCGCGGTTATTCCTACGAGCAGTACTTC.

The gene calls are TRBV10-3 and TRBJ2-3; 10 positions match TRBD2. The CDR3 has 17 residues. CDR1 ENHRY and CDR2 SYGVKD come from the germline V gene. V dropped 3 bases and J dropped 3; count of bases not matched to a gene: 9. The CDR3 protein is CAISEVERGGWTDTQYF. The CDR3 DNA is TGTGCCATCAGTGAAGTCGAGCGGGGGGGTTGGACAGATACGCAGTATTTT.

This sequence joins TRBV6-5 and TRBJ1-1; the D is unclear. The CDR3 extends over 13 amino acids. Trimming left V 6 bases short and J 1 base short, with 9 bases between. The germline V gene encodes CDR1 MNHEY and CDR2 SVGAGI. The CDR3, as DNA: TGTGCCAGCAGACGGGTCCCGAACACTGAAGCTTTCTTT. Amino acids: CASRRVPNTEAFF.

As concerns this clone: The junction departs from germline at one end; a sequencing error may be responsible. V usage is TRBV5-1 and J usage is TRBJ2-7, with a possible D match to TRBD2 (6 bases). The germline V gene has CDR1 SGHRS and CDR2 YFSETQ. The CDR3 length is 14 residues. The CDR3 is CASSAGRQTGEQHF. The CDR3 DNA reads as TGCGCCAGCAGCGCGGGACGGCAGACTGGGGAGCAGCACTTC.

The chain couples TRBV7-9 to TRBJ2-2; D remains unclear. V lost 3 bases and J 1 base, leaving 6 bases between the germline ends. The CDR3 sequence is 14 residues long. Germline CDR1 is SEHNR and CDR2 is FQNEAQ (reference sequence). CDR3 bases: TGTGCCAGCAGCTTCCCCAAGAACACCGGGGAGCTGTTTTTT. It is translated as CASSFPKNTGELFF.

The V gene is TRBV6-1, the J gene TRBJ1-1; D gene unclear. Trimming pared 7 bases from V and 0 bases from J, leaving 9 bases between. The CDR3 totals 13 residues. The V gene's germline CDR1 is MNHNS and CDR2 SASEGT. Here the CDR3 reads CASTYYMNTEAFF. In DNA form, the CDR3 reads TGTGCCAGCACCTATTATATGAACACTGAAGCTTTCTTT.

This rearrangement joins TRBV7-6 to TRBJ1-2; TRBD1 is a possible D gene (6 bases). Germline values: CDR1 SGHVS, CDR2 FNYEAQ. This CDR3 is 17 amino acids long. The V end was cut by 5 bases, the J end by 1 base, with 20 bases between. CDR3 sequence (DNA): TGTGCCAGCAGCCCAACGTCTGGGCAGGGGAATAACTATGGCTACACCTTC. Protein sequence: CASSPTSGQGNNYGYTF.

In nucleotides, the CDR3 is TGTGCCAGCAGCCAAGACCTAGGCTACGAGCAGTACTTC. Residues: CASSQDLGYEQYF. The rearrangement links TRBV4-2 to TRBJ2-7; unclear D gene. The CDR3 consists of 13 residues. With 0 bases removed from V and 3 bases from J, the gap between germline ends came to 6 bases. CDR1 LGHNA and CDR2 YNFKEQ come from the germline V gene.

V and J are TRBV5-1 and TRBJ2-5, with TRBD2 as a possible D gene (6 bases). Germline loops: CDR1 SGHRS, CDR2 YFSETQ. Trimming left V 3 bases short and J 1 base short, with 16 bases between. The CDR3 runs 16 residues. CDR3 region: CASSSPRMGLQETQYF. In DNA form, the CDR3 reads TGCGCCAGCAGCTCCCCAAGAATGGGACTCCAAGAGACCCAGTACTTC.

The sample holds one count of this clone. V and J are TRBV27 and TRBJ1-4, with 9 bases fitting TRBD1. Looked up from germline, CDR1 is MNHEY and CDR2 is SMNVEV (reference sequence). The CDR3 totals 20 residues. Trimming removed 3 bases from V and 5 bases from J; junction bases left unmatched: 19. CDR3: CASSFTTPSIDRGENEKLFF. For the CDR3, the DNA is TGTGCCAGCAGTTTTACAACCCCCTCCATCGACAGGGGGGAGAATGAAAAACTGTTTTTT.

The J gene is TRBJ2-3, the V gene TRBV2; D not certain. Germline V lookup: CDR1 SNHLY, CDR2 FYNNEI. The CDR3 contains 12 residues. V shed 6 bases and J shed 8 bases, with 12 bases lying between them. The CDR3 coding sequence is TGTGCCAGCAGGGTAAGGTCAGGTACGCAGTATTTT. Translating it yields CASRVRSGTQYF.

The chain links TRBV29-1 to TRBJ2-1; possibly TRBD1 for D (5 bases). This CDR3 contains 13 residues. The V end lost 7 bases, the J end lost 8 bases, and 18 bases lay between the germline ends. CDR1 and CDR2 from the germline V gene are SQVTM and ANQGSEA. The CDR3 DNA is TGCAGCGCGACTCAGGGTCTCGGCTATGAGCAGTTCTTC. It translates to CSATQGLGYEQFF.

CDR3 DNA sequence: TGTGCCAGCAGTGGGGGGGGCAAAGTGGGATCCGCCAAAAACATTCAGTACTTC. Protein sequence: CASSGGGKVGSAKNIQYF. The chain is built from TRBV25-1 and TRBJ2-4; tentatively, D is TRBD2 (7 bases). CDR3 length: 18 residues. The V end was cut by 4 bases, the J end by 1 base, with 20 bases between. Germline CDR1 and CDR2: MGHDK and SYGVNS.

The CDR3 sequence: CSATSDTQYF. The DNA of the CDR3 is TGCAGTGCGACATCAGATACGCAGTATTTT. This chain links TRBV20-1 with TRBJ2-3; D is unresolved. The CDR3 consists of 10 residues. Trimming removed 6 bases from V and 4 bases from J, with 5 bases in between. CDR1 is DFQATT, CDR2 SNEGSKA, per germline (reference sequence).

The rearrangement joins TRBV13 to TRBJ2-1; 13 nucleotides line up with TRBD2. The junction had 6 bases not matched to a gene; V was cut back by 5 bases and J by 8 bases. Germline CDR1 PRHDT, CDR2 FYEKMQ (reference sequence). This CDR3 is built from 15 residues. The chain's CDR3 is CASSPTSGRSYEQFF. In DNA form, the CDR3 reads TGTGCCAGCAGCCCGACTAGCGGGAGGTCGTATGAGCAGTTCTTC.

J is TRBJ2-1 and V is TRBV10-3; perhaps TRBD1 as D (5 bases). Trimming removed 11 bases at V and 2 bases at J, with 19 bases between. CDR3 length: 15 amino acids. The germline CDR1 and CDR2 sequences are ENHRY and SYGVKD. The CDR3 DNA follows: TGTGCCGCACGGTCGTCAGGGCCAACCTACAATGAGCAGTTCTTC. This codes for CAARSSGPTYNEQFF.

This clone came up once. V gene TRBV7-3 combines with J gene TRBJ2-7; tentative D call: TRBD2 (6 bases). The CDR3 has 14 amino acids. Trimming pared 5 bases from V and 3 bases from J, leaving 14 bases between. Germline-derived CDR1 and CDR2 are SGHTA and FQGTGA. The CDR3 region has the DNA TGTGCCAGCAGCCCCGGACTGGGGGGCTACGAGCAGTACTTC. It codes for CASSPGLGGYEQYF.

The chain has TRBV5-4 and TRBJ1-2; D gene unclear. V was shortened by 0 bases and J by 8 bases, with 17 bases between the two germline ends. The CDR3 has 15 amino acids. Per the germline V gene, CDR1 is SGHNT and CDR2 is YYREEE (reference sequence). The CDR3: CASSLDDRNYGGYTF. The CDR3 DNA reads as TGTGCCAGCAGCTTGGACGATAGGAACTACGGGGGCTACACCTTC.

To note about this clone: The same CDR3 can be traced to other DNA sequences in this sample. The chain combines TRBV5-1 with TRBJ2-5, with D uncertain. CDR1 SGHRS and CDR2 YFSETQ come from the germline V gene. The CDR3 totals 13 residues. Trimming removed 0 bases at V and 4 bases at J, with 7 bases between. Here the CDR3 DNA reads TGCGCCAGCAGCTTGGGGTCCGGAGAGACCCAGTACTTC. This codes for CASSLGSGETQYF.

This chain links TRBV27 with TRBJ1-4; D may be TRBD1 (6 bases). This CDR3 region has 14 residues. The V end lost 1 base, the J end lost 7 bases, and 10 bases lay between the germline ends. Germline V gene sequence: CDR1 MNHEY, CDR2 SMNVEV (reference sequence). This chain's CDR3 is CASSLWEGGEKLFF. CDR3 bases: TGTGCCAGCAGTTTATGGGAGGGGGGTGAAAAACTGTTTTTT.

The chain is built from TRBV11-2 and TRBJ2-3; D gene unclear. The CDR3 sequence is 16 residues long. Germline-derived CDR1 and CDR2 are SGHAT and FQNNGV. Trimming cost V 5 bases and J 5 bases, with 20 bases left between them. CDR3 in amino acids: CASSRPNERARDTQYF. Written as DNA, the CDR3 is TGTGCCAGCAGCCGCCCTAATGAGCGAGCGAGAGATACGCAGTATTTT.

The J gene is TRBJ1-4, the V gene TRBV18; the D is unclear. Per the germline V gene, CDR1 is KGHSH and CDR2 is LQKENI. The CDR3 runs to 15 residues. Trimming cost V 0 bases and J 7 bases, with 12 bases left between them. The CDR3 spells CASSPPETFSEKLFF. CDR3 DNA: TGTGCCAGCTCACCACCGGAGACGTTTTCTGAAAAACTGTTTTTT.

This chain uses TRBV5-8 with TRBJ2-7, with a possible D match to TRBD1 (5 bases). Germline values: CDR1 SGHTS, CDR2 YDEGEE. V was trimmed by 4 bases and J by 7 bases, leaving 18 bases between them. The CDR3 sequence is 14 residues long. CDR3 protein: CASSRLGASLEQYF. The DNA for the CDR3 is TGTGCCAGCAGCCGCTTAGGGGCCTCCCTGGAGCAGTACTTC.

The chain employs TRBV5-6 and TRBJ2-3; a weak D match, TRBD2 (5 bases). The CDR3 covers 15 residues. Deletions cut 1 base from V and 4 bases from J, with 13 bases between. Germline V gene data show CDR1 as SGHDT and CDR2 as YYEEEE. CDR3 residues: CASSLFWLGADTQYF. The CDR3 DNA reads TGTGCCAGCAGCTTGTTTTGGCTCGGGGCAGATACGCAGTATTTT.

The V call is TRBV28, the J call TRBJ1-1, with TRBD1 identical over 7 bases. CDR3 length: 14 amino acids. The ends lost 7 bases at V and 4 bases at J; junction bases unmatched: 9. The germline gives CDR1 MDHEN, CDR2 SYDVKM. The CDR3 loop reads CASTLYSGGTEAFF. The CDR3 DNA is TGTGCCAGCACCCTTTACTCAGGGGGCACTGAAGCTTTCTTT.

V is TRBV13 and J is TRBJ2-3, with TRBD2 matching 8 bases. Germline V gene sequence: CDR1 PRHDT, CDR2 FYEKMQ (reference sequence). Trimming took 2 bases from V and 5 from J; bases not matched to a gene: 9. The CDR3 extends over 16 amino acids. CDR3 DNA sequence: TGTGCCAGCAGCTTAATCTTCGGGGGGGGGCAAGATACGCAGTATTTT. It translates to CASSLIFGGGQDTQYF.

The chain links TRBV5-1 to TRBJ2-2; D is possibly TRBD2 (6 bases). V was cut by 4 bases and J by 0 bases, with 25 bases left in between. This CDR3 has 20 amino acids. CDR1 is SGHRS and CDR2 is YFSETQ in the germline V gene. The CDR3 loop reads CASSPRTIDGRSANTGELFF. The CDR3 DNA reads as TGCGCCAGCAGCCCCAGGACTATAGACGGACGGAGCGCGAACACCGGGGAGCTGTTTTTT.

The rearrangement links TRBV19 to TRBJ2-1; 9 bases match TRBD2. V shed 1 base and J 6 bases; nucleotides not matched to a gene: 7. This CDR3 contains 16 residues. Germline CDR1 LNHDA, CDR2 SQIVND (reference sequence). The CDR3 bases are TGTGCCAGTAGTATAGGAGGGCGGGGGGGGACCAATGAGCAGTTCTTC. Translated: CASSIGGRGGTNEQFF.

This clone has a single count. The chain recombines TRBV7-8 with TRBJ2-5; 7 bases line up with TRBD1. The CDR3 has 15 amino acids. CDR1 and CDR2 from the germline V gene are SGHVS and FQNEAQ. The V and J ends lost 1 base and 2 bases, in that order; junction bases with no gene match: 4. The CDR3 loop reads CASSLEGTEQETQYF. The CDR3, as DNA: TGTGCCAGCAGCTTAGAAGGGACAGAGCAAGAGACCCAGTACTTC.